This T cell receptor beta chain stems from a study of T cells expressing NK-cell markers. Study outcomes and limitations: Uncertainty persisted over the HCMV specificity of expanded NKG2C+ T cell clones.

As to this clonotype: Its matching antigen is unknown.

The TCR beta cDNA came from 5'RACE template switching with UMIs. TCRdb re-called the 5' RACE reads and catalogs CDR3 proteins one per entry, DNA excluded. This sample's table reports roughly 430,000 distinct CDR3 sequences. Germline V CDR1 and CDR2: MNHEY, SMNVEV (reference sequence). The CDR3 sequence is 15 residues long. This clonotype originated in a woman between 18 and 70 years old in good health. The sample taken for sequencing was blood T cells: a sorted CD56 or NKG2C T cell subset, CD4+ or CD8+ T cells, or bulk PBMC T cells (not recorded which). The chain carries TRBV27 and TRBJ2-1; there is no DNA to check the TCRdb D call of TRBD2. The CDR3 loop is CASRDLFAGYNEQFF.